This entry describes one T cell receptor (beta chain). The antigen remains undetermined. These data originate in a study of T cell responses to AZD1222 COVID-19 vaccine. Study findings and constraints: Targets within unmutated variant regions were reportedly found for nearly half of spike-specific TCRs.

Both about-4-week and about-12-week second-dose recipients were combined. Sequencing used immunoSEQ multiplex PCR; TCRdb keeps in-frame clones, though not all of them. This table holds about 59,000 clones, 89% found once. CDR1 and CDR2 from the germline V gene are MNHNS and SASEGT. CDR3 size: 15 residues. Trimming removed 0 bases at V and 4 bases at J, with 10 bases between. This TCR was recovered from an adult who received the AZD1222 COVID-19 vaccine. Sequencing was performed on peripheral blood, taken 28 days after the second AZD1222 dose. The chain uses TRBV6-1 and TRBJ1-3; D is uncertain. CDR3 sequence: CASSEAAGYGNTIYF. DNA for the CDR3: TGTGCCAGCAGTGAAGCGGCGGGGTACGGAAACACCATATATTTT.